Included here is one T cell receptor (beta chain) sequence, with context. This sample is drawn from a study of blood T cell repertoires in COVID-19. The length of the CDR3 is 16 residues. Germline V CDR1 and CDR2: SGHNT, YENEEA. Trimming stripped 3 bases from V and 10 bases from J, with 24 bases between. Cohorts were assigned according to the clinical history that participants reported. All recovered Cohort 3 donors got two negative PCRs, got clearance, or saw symptom resolution. Methods used by the authors: Nucleated cell counts were estimated from reference gene primer amplification. The method was immunoSEQ multiplex PCR; TCRdb's version includes in-frame clones alone and lacks a portion of them. V, J and clone size were drawn from that table, and D and trimming were deduced from the DNA. Of 330,000 or so clones detected, more than 90% appear once; the ten largest clones hold less than 20%.

The sequenced material came from PBMCs or T cells enriched from blood (not recorded which). The genes are TRBV11-3 and TRBJ1-1, with D possibly matching TRBD1 (6 bases). This sequence originates from a young woman who had recovered from COVID-19. The CDR3 nucleotides are TGTGCCAGCAGCTTTCATAGACAGGTTTTTATTGTAGGAGCTTTCTTT. This codes for CASSFHRQVFIVGAFF.